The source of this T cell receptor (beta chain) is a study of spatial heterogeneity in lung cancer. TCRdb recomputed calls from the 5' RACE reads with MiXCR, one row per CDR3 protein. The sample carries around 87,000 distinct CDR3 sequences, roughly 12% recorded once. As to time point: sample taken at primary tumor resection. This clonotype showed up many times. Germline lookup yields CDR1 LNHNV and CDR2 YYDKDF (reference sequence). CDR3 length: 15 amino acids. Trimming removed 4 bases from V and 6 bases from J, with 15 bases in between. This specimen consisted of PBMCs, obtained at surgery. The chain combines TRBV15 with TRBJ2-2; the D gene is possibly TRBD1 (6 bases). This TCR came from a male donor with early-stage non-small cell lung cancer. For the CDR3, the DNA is TGTGCCACCAGCACAACTTTACAGGGTCCCGGGGAGCTGTTTTTT. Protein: CATSTTLQGPGELFF.